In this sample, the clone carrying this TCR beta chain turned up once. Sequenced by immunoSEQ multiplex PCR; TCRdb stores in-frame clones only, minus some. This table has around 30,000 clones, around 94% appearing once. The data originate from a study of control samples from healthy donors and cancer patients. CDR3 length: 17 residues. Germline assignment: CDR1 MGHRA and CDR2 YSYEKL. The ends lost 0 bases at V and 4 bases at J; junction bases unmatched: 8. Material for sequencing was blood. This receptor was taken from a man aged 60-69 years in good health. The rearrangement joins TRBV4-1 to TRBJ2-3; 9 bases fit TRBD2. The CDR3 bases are TGCGCCAGCAGCCAAGACGGGAGCGGGGGGCCATCAGATACGCAGTATTTT. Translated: CASSQDGSGGPSDTQYF.